This entry features one T cell receptor (beta chain) sequence. TCRdb's copy holds only in-frame clones and misses some; the assay was immunoSEQ multiplex PCR. The profile shows 250,000 to 300,000 clones, 90% to 95% of them singletons. This specimen comes from a study of blood T cell repertoires in COVID-19. Deletions cut 3 bases from V and 3 bases from J, with 3 bases between. The CDR3 is 12 residues long. Per the germline V gene, CDR1 is KGHSH and CDR2 is LQKENI. The clonotype comes from a human donor in a cohort exposed to, infected with or recovered from COVID-19 (not recorded which). The donor label of this sample is uncertain. Sequenced material: PBMCs or T cells enriched from blood (not recorded which). The genes are TRBV18 and TRBJ1-5; no definite D call. The CDR3 DNA is TGTGCCAGCTCACCTTACAATCAGCCCCAGCATTTT. It specifies CASSPYNQPQHF.